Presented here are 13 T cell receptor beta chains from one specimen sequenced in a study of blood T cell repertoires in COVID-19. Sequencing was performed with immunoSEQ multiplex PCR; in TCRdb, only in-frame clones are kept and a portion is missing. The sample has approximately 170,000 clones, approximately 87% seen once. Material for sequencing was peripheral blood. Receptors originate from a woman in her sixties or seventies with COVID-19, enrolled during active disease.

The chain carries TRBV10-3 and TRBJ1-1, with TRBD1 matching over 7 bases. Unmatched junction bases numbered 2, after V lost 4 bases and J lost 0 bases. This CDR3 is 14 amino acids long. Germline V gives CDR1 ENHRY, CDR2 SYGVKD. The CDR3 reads CAISGGTVNTEAFF. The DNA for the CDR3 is TGTGCCATCAGTGGGGGGACAGTGAACACTGAAGCTTTCTTT.

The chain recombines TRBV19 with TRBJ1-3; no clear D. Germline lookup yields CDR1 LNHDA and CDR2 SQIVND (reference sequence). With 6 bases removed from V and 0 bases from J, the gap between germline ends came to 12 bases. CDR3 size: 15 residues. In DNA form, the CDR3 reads TGTGCCAGTAGCCCCTATTCGAGCTCTGGAAACACCATATATTTT. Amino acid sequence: CASSPYSSSGNTIYF. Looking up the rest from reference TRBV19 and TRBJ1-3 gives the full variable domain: DGGITQSPKYLFRKEGQNVTLSCEQNLNHDAMYWYRQDPGQGLRLIYYSQIVNDFQKGDIAEGYSVSREKKESFPLTVTSAQKNPTAFYLCASSPYSSSGNTIYFGEGSWLTVV.

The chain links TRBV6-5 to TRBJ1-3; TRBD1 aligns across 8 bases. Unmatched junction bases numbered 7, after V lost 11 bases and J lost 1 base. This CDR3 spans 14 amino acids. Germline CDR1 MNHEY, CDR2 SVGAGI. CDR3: CAGRQGTSGNTIYF. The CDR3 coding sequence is TGTGCCGGGAGACAGGGGACGTCTGGAAACACCATATATTTT.

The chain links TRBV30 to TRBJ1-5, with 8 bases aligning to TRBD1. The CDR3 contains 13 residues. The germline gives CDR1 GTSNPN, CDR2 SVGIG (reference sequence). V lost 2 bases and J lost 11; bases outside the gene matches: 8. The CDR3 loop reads CAWSPDRERAQHF. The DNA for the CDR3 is TGTGCCTGGAGTCCGGACAGGGAAAGGGCCCAGCATTTT.

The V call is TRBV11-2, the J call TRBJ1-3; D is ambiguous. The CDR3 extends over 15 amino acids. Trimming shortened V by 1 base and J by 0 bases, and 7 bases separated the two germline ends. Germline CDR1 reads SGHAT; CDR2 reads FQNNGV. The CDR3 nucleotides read TGTGCCAGCAGCTTAGGTACTTTCTCTGGAAACACCATATATTTT. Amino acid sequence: CASSLGTFSGNTIYF.

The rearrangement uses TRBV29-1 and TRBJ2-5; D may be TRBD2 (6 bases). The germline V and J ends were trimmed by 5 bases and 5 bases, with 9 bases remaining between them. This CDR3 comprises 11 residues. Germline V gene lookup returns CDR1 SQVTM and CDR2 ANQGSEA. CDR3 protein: CSVLEGETQYF. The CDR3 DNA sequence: TGCAGCGTTCTGGAGGGTGAGACCCAGTACTTC.

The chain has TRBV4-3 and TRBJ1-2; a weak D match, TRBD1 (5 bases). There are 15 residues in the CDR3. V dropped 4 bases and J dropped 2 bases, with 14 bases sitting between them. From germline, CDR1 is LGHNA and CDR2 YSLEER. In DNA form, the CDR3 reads TGCGCCAGCAGCCTCCAAGGGGCGGGGAACTATGGCTACACCTTC. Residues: CASSLQGAGNYGYTF.

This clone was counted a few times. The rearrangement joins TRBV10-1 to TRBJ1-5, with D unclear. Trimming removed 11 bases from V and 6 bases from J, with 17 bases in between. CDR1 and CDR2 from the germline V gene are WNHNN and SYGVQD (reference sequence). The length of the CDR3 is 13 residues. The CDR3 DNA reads TGCGCCGAACCAACTGGGGAGGGTCAGCCCCAGCATTTT. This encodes CAEPTGEGQPQHF.

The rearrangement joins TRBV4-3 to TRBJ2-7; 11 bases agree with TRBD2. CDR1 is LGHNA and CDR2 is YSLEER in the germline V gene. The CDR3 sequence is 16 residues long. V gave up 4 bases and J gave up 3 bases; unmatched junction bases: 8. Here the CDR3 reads CASSLKRTSGLYEQYF. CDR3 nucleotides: TGCGCCAGCAGCCTAAAGAGGACTAGCGGGCTCTACGAGCAGTACTTC.

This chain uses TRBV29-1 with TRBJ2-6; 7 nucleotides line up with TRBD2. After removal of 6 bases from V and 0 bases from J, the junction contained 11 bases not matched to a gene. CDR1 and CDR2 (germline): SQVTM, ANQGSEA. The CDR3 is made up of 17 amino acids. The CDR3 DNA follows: TGCAGCGTCGACCGGGGGGACGGAAGCTCTGGGGCCAACGTCCTGACTTTC. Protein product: CSVDRGDGSSGANVLTF.

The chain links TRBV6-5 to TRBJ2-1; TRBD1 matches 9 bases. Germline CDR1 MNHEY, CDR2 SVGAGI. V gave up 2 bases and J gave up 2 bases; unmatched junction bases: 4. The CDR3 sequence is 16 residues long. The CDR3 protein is CASSYTGTGTYNEQFF. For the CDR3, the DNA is TGTGCCAGCAGTTACACCGGGACAGGGACCTACAATGAGCAGTTCTTC.

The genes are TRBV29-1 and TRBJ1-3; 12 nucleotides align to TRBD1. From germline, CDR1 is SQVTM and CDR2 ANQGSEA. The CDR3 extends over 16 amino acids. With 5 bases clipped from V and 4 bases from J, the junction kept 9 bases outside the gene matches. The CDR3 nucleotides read TGCAGCGTTCGGGGACAGGGGGCGTCGGGCGGAAACACCATATATTTT. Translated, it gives CSVRGQGASGGNTIYF.

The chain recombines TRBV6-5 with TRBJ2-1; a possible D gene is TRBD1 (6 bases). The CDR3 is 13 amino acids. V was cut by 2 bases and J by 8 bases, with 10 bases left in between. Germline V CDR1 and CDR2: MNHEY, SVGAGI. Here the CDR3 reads CASSYRDNDEQFF. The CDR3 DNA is TGTGCCAGCAGTTACAGGGACAACGATGAGCAGTTCTTC.